The text below deals with one T cell receptor (beta chain). Antigen unknown. Trimming shortened V by 3 bases and J by 3 bases, and 12 bases separated the two germline ends. Germline CDR1 is KGHSH and CDR2 is LQKENI. CDR3 length: 14 residues. This record belongs to a study of CD8 T cells in ankylosing spondylitis. General study findings and limits: There was reportedly significant enrichment of clones that were disease-linked in matched ankylosing spondylitis synovial fluid. Seemingly characteristic of ankylosing spondylitis blood was a TCR beta motif consisting of under 10 highly homologous variants. Clones linked to disease, bearing a CD8+ phenotype, were relatively rare in peripheral blood.

Construction of TCR beta libraries was performed using quantitative 5'-RACE with molecular barcodes. TCRdb passed the 5' RACE reads through MiXCR, listing each CDR3 protein once. The data hold roughly 670,000 distinct CDR3 sequences, with 19% observed a single time. This chain joins TRBV18 and TRBJ2-7; no reliable D call. The material sequenced was blood, either unsorted or a sorted T cell fraction (not recorded which). The clonotype was recovered from a male donor with ankylosing spondylitis. CDR3: CASSPGRNFYEQYF. CDR3 nucleotide sequence: TGTGCCAGCTCACCCGGACGGAACTTCTACGAGCAGTACTTC.